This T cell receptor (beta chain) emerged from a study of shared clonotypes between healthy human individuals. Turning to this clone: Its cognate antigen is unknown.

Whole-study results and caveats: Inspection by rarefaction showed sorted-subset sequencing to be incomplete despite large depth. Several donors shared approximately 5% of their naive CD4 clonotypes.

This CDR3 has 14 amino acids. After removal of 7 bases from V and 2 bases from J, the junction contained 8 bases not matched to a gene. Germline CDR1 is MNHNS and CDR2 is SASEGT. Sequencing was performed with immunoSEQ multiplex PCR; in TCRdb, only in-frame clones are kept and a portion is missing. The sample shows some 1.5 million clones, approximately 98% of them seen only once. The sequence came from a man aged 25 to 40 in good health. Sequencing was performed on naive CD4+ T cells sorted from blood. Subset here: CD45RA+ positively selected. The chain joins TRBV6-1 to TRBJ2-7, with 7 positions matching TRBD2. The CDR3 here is CASKKDRGAYEQYF. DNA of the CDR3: TGTGCCAGCAAGAAGGACCGGGGGGCCTACGAGCAGTACTTC.